The text below deals with one T cell receptor (beta chain). Its antigen remains unknown. Looked up from germline, CDR1 is SGHAT and CDR2 is FQDESV (reference sequence). V was cut by 1 base and J by 1 base, with 8 bases left in between. This CDR3 is 15 amino acids long. Method: immunoSEQ multiplex PCR; TCRdb's copy keeps in-frame clones and lacks some. The data hold approximately 100,000 clones, with around 92% observed a single time. The sample is drawn from a study of OX40 agonist ivuxolimab in advanced cancers. Across the whole study: The patients received ivuxolimab by intravenous route every 2 weeks at 0.01 to 10 mg/kg. Hepatocellular carcinoma, melanoma, renal cell or head and neck cancer was diagnosed in the dose-escalation patients.

General observations from the study: Clonal expansion from baseline to week 6 occurred in both CD4+ and CD8+ T cells.

Blood got drawn at baseline, again on cycle 4 day 1, and then on cycle 7 day 1. Sequencing used CD4+ or CD8+ T cells sorted from blood, obtained in a trial of the OX40 agonist ivuxolimab. This clonotype was obtained from an adult with an advanced solid tumor such as melanoma, head and neck, liver or kidney cancer. V is TRBV11-1 and J is TRBJ1-3; maybe TRBD1 (6 bases). CDR3 sequence reads: CASSLGTGSGNTIYF. DNA for the CDR3: TGTGCCAGCAGCTTAGGAACAGGGTCTGGAAACACCATATATTTT.